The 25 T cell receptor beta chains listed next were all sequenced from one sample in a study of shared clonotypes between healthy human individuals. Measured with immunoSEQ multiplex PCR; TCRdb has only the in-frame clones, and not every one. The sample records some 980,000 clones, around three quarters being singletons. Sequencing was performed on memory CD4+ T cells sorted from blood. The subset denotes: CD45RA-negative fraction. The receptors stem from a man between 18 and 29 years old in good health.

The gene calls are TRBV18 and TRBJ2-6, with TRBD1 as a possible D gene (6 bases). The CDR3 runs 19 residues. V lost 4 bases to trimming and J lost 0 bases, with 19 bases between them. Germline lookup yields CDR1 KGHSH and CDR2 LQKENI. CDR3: CASSLLRTEYYSGANVLTF. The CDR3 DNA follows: TGTGCCAGCTCACTTTTACGGACAGAATACTACTCTGGGGCCAACGTCCTGACTTTC.

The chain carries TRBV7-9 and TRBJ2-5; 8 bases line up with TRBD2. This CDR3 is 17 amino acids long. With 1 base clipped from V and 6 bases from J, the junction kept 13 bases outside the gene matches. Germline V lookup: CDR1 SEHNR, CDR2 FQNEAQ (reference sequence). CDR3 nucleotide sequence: TGTGCCAGCAGCTTAGTCCTCGGGACTAGACCCGAGAAGACCCAGTACTTC. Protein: CASSLVLGTRPEKTQYF.

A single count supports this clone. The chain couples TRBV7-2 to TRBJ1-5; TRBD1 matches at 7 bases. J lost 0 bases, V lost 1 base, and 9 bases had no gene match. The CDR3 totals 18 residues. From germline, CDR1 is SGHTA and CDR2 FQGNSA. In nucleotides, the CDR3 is TGTGCCAGCAGCTTAGAAGGATACAGGGGTCTTAGCAATCAGCCCCAGCATTTT. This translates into CASSLEGYRGLSNQPQHF.

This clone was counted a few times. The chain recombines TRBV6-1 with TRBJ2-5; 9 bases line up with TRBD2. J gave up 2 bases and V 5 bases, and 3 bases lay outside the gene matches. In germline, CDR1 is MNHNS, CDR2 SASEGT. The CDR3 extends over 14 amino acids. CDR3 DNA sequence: TGTGCCAGCAGTCTAGCGGGGTCTCAAGAGACCCAGTACTTC. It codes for CASSLAGSQETQYF.

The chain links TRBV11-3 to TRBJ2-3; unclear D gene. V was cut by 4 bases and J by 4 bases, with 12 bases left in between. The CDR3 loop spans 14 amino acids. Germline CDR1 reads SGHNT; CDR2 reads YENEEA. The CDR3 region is CASSSYQDPDTQYF. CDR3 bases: TGTGCCAGCAGCTCCTATCAGGACCCAGATACGCAGTATTTT.

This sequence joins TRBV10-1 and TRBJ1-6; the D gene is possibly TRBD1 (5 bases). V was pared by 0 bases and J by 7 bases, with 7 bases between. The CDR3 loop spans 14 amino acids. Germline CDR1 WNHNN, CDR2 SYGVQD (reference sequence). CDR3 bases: TGCGCCAGCAGTGAGTCAGGGGTGAATTCACCCCTCCACTTT. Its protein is CASSESGVNSPLHF.

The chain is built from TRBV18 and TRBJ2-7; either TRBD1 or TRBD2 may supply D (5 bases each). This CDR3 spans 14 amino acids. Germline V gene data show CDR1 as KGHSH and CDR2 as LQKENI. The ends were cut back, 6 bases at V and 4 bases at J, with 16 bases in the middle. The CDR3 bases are TGTGCCAGCTCCCCTGGACTGGGGGAATACGAGCAGTACTTC. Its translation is CASSPGLGEYEQYF. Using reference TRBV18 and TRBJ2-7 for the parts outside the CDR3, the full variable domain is NAGVMQNPRHLVRRRGQEARLRCSPMKGHSHVYWYRQLPEEGLKFMVYLQKENIIDESGMPKERFSAEFPKEGPSILRIQQVVRGDSAAYFCASSPGLGEYEQYFGPGTRLTVT.

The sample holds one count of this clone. This CDR3 is CASNDRGAMNTEAFF. As DNA, the CDR3 is TGTGCCAGCAACGACAGGGGGGCTATGAACACTGAAGCTTTCTTT. The V gene is TRBV14, the J gene TRBJ1-1; 9 bases map to TRBD1. The CDR3 has 15 amino acids. V dropped 7 bases and J dropped 0; count of bases not matched to a gene: 6. From germline, CDR1 is SGHDN and CDR2 FVKESK.

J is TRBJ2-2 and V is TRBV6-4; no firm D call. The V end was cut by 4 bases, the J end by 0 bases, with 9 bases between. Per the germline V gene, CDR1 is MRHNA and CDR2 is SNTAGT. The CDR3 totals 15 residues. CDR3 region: CASSVSAANTGELFF. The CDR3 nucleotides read TGTGCCAGCAGTGTAAGCGCCGCGAACACCGGGGAGCTGTTTTTT.

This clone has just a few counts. Here the CDR3 reads CASSSKTRGRTDEQYF. CDR3 bases: TGTGCCAGCAGCTCGAAAACCAGGGGGCGCACGGACGAGCAGTACTTC. J is TRBJ2-7 and V is TRBV7-2; 8 nucleotides align to TRBD1. Germline CDR1 and CDR2: SGHTA and FQGNSA. The V and J ends lost 4 bases and 5 bases, in that order; junction bases with no gene match: 13. This CDR3 has 16 amino acids.

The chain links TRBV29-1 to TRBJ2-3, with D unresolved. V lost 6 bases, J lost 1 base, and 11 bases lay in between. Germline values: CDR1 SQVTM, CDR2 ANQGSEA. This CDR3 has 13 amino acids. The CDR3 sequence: CSVPSGGTDTQYF. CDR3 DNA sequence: TGCAGCGTCCCGTCTGGGGGCACAGATACGCAGTATTTT.

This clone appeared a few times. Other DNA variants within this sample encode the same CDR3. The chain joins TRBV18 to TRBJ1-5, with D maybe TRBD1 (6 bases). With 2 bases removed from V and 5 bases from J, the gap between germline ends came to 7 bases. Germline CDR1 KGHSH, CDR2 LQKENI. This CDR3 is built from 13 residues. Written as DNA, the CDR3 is TGTGCCAGCTCACCATCAGGGGATCAGCCCCAGCATTTT. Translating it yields CASSPSGDQPQHF. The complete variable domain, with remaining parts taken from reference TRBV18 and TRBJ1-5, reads NAGVMQNPRHLVRRRGQEARLRCSPMKGHSHVYWYRQLPEEGLKFMVYLQKENIIDESGMPKERFSAEFPKEGPSILRIQQVVRGDSAAYFCASSPSGDQPQHFGDGTRLSIL.

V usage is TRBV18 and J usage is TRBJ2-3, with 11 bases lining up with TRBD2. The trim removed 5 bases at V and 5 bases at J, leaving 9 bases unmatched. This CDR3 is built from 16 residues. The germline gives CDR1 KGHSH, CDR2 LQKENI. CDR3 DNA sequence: TGTGCCAGCTCATCTAATAGCGGGGGGGCCGTAGATACGCAGTATTTT. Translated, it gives CASSSNSGGAVDTQYF.

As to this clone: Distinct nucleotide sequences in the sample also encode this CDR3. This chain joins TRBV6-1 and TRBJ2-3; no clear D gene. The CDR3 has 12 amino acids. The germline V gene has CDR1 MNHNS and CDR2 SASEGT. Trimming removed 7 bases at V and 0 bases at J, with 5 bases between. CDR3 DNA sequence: TGTGCCAGCACTGGGAGCACAGATACGCAGTATTTT. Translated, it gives CASTGSTDTQYF.

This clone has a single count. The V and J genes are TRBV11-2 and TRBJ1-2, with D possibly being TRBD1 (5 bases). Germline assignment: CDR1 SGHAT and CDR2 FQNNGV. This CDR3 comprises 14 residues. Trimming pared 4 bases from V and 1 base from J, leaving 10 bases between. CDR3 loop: CASSSRTSNYGYTF. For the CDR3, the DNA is TGTGCCAGCAGCTCTCGGACAAGTAACTATGGCTACACCTTC.

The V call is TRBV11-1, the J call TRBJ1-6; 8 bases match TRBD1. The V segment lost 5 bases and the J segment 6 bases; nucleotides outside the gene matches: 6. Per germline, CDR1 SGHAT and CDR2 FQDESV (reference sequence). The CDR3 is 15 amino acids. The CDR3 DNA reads TGTGCCAGCAGCCTCGGACAGGGTGTTAATTCACCCCTCCACTTT. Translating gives CASSLGQGVNSPLHF. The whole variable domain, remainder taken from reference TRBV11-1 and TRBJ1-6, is EAEVAQSPRYKITEKSQAVAFWCDPISGHATLYWYRQILGQGPELLVQFQDESVVDDSQLPKDRFSAERLKGVDSTLKIQPAELGDSAMYLCASSLGQGVNSPLHFGNGTRLTVT.

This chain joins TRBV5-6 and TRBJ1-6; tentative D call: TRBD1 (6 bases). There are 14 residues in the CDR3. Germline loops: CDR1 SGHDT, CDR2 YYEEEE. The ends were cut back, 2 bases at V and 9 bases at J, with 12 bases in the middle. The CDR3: CASSFGRGGSPLHF. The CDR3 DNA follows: TGTGCCAGCAGCTTTGGCAGGGGCGGTTCACCCCTCCACTTT.

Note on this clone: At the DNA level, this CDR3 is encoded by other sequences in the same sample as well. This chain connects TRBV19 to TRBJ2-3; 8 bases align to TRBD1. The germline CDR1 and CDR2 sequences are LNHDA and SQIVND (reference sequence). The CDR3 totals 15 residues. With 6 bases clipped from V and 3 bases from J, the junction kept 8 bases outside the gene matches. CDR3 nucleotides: TGTGCCAGTAGCAACTCAGGGGGCATAACAGATACGCAGTATTTT. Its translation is CASSNSGGITDTQYF.

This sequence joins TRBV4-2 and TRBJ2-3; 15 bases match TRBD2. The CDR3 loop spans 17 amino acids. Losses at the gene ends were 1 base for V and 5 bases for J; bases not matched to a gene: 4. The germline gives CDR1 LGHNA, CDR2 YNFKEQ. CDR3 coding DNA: TGTGCCAGCAGCCAAGGGACTAGCGGGGGGGGCGTAGATACGCAGTATTTT. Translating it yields CASSQGTSGGGVDTQYF.

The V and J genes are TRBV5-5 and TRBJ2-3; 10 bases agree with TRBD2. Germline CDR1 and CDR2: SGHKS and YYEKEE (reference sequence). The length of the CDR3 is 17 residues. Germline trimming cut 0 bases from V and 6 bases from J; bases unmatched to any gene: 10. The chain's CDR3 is CASSLGPLAGGGDTQYF. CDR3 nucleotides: TGTGCCAGCAGCTTGGGGCCCTTAGCGGGAGGTGGGGATACGCAGTATTTT.

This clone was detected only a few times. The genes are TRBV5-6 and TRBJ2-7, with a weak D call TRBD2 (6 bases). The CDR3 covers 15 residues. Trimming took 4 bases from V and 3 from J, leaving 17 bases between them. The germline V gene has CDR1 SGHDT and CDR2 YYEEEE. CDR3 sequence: CASSLSGTAVYEQYF. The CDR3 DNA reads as TGTGCCAGCAGCCTCTCCGGGACTGCTGTCTACGAGCAGTACTTC.

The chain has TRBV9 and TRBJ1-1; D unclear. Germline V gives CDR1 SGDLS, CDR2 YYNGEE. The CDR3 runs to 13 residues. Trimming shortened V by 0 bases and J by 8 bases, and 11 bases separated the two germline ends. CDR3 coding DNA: TGTGCCAGCAGCGTAGCAAGCGTCTCCGAAGCTTTCTTT. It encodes CASSVASVSEAFF. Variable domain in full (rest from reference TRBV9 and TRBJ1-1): DSGVTQTPKHLITATGQRVTLRCSPRSGDLSVYWYQQSLDQGLQFLIQYYNGEERAKGNILERFSAQQFPDLHSELNLSSLELGDSALYFCASSVASVSEAFFGQGTRLTVV.

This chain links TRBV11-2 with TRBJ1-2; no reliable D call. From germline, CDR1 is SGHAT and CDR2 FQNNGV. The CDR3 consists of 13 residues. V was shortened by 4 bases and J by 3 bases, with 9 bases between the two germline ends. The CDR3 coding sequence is TGTGCCAGCAGCTCCGGTCTTTACTATGGCTACACCTTC. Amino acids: CASSSGLYYGYTF.

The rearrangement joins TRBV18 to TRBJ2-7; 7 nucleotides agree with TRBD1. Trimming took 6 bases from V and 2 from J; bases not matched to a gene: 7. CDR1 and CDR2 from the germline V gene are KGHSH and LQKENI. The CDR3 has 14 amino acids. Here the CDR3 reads CASSSGTATYEQYF. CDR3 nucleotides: TGTGCCAGCTCGTCCGGGACAGCTACCTACGAGCAGTACTTC.

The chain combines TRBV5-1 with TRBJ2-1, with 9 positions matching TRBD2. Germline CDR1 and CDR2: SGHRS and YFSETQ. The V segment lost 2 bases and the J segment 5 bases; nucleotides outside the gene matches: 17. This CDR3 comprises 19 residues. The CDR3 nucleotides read TGCGCCAGCAGCTTCTCCCCGGGACTAGCCCCGGTAACCCACAATGAGCAGTTCTTC. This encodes CASSFSPGLAPVTHNEQFF. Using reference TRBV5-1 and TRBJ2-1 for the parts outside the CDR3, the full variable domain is KAGVTQTPRYLIKTRGQQVTLSCSPISGHRSVSWYQQTPGQGLQFLFEYFSETQRNKGNFPGRFSGRQFSNSRSEMNVSTLELGDSALYLCASSFSPGLAPVTHNEQFFGPGTRLTVL.